This TCR beta chain came from a study of T cell repertoires in cytomegalovirus infection. As for the study in general: In public TCR beta signatures, there were indications of both CMV infection and matching HLA type.

Worth noting for this clonotype: The antigen is not known.

V lost 2 bases to trimming and J lost 8 bases; unmatched junction nucleotides: 11. Germline CDR1 is DFQATT and CDR2 is SNEGSKA (reference sequence). The CDR3 has 15 amino acids. TCRdb recomputed calls from the reads with MiXCR, one row per CDR3 protein. The table includes about a million distinct CDR3 sequences, approximately 33% detected once. The genes are TRBV20-1 and TRBJ2-1, with 8 bases matching TRBD1. The material was cultured CD8+ T cells from PBMCs, obtained from culture after CMV antigen stimulation. The receptor comes from a human donor in good health (CMV status not recorded). Some clones in this sample may be carry-over from other donors' samples. The CDR3 reads CSARPRDRGMDEQFF. The CDR3 DNA reads TGCAGTGCTAGACCCCGAGACAGGGGTATGGATGAGCAGTTCTTC.